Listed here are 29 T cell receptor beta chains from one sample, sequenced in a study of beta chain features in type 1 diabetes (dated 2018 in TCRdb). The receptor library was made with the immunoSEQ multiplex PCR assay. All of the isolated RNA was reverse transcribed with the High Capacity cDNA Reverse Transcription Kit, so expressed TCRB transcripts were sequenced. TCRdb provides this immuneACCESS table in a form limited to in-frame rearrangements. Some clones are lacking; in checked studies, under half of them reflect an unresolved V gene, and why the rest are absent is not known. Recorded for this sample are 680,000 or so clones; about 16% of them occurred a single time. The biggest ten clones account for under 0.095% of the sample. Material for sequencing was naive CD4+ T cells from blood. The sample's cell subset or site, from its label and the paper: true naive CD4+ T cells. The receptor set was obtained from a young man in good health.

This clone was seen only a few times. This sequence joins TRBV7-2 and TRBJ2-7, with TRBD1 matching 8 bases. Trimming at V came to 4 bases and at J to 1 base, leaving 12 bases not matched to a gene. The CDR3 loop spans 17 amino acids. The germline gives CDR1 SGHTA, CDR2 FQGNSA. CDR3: CASSSNRWTGLSYEQYF. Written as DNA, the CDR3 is TGTGCCAGCAGCTCGAATCGGTGGACAGGGCTTTCCTACGAGCAGTACTTC.

CDR3 DNA: TGTGCCAGCAGCCTCTTATCGAGCGGGGAGCTGTTTTTT. Translation: CASSLLSSGELFF. This chain uses TRBV4-2 with TRBJ2-2; D uncertain. Trimming took 4 bases from V and 7 from J, leaving 10 bases between them. This CDR3 comprises 13 residues. Germline V gene sequence: CDR1 LGHNA, CDR2 YNFKEQ.

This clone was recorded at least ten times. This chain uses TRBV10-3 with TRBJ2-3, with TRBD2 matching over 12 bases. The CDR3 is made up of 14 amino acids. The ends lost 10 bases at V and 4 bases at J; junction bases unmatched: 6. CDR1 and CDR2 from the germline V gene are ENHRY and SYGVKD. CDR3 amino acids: CATSSGGAADTQYF. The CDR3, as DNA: TGTGCCACTTCTAGCGGGGGGGCCGCAGATACGCAGTATTTT.

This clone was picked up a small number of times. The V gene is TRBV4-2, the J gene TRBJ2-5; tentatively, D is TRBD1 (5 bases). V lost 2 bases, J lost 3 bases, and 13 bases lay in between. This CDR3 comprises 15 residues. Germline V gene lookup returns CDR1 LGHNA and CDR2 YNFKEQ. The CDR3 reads CASSQSLQTEETQYF. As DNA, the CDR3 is TGTGCCAGCAGCCAAAGCCTGCAGACAGAAGAGACCCAGTACTTC.

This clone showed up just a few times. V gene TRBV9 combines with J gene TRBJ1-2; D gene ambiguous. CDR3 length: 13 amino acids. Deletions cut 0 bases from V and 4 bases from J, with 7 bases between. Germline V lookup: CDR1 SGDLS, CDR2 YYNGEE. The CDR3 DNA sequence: TGTGCCAGCAGCGTAGAAAGCTTCTATGGCTACACCTTC. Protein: CASSVESFYGYTF. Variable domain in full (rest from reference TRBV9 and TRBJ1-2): DSGVTQTPKHLITATGQRVTLRCSPRSGDLSVYWYQQSLDQGLQFLIQYYNGEERAKGNILERFSAQQFPDLHSELNLSSLELGDSALYFCASSVESFYGYTFGSGTRLTVV.

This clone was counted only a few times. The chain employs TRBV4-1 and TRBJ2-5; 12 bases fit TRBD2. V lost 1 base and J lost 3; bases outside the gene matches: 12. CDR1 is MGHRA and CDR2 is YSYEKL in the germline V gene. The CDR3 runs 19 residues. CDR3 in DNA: TGCGCCAGCAGCCAAGTCAAGAGTGGGAGACTAGCGGGAGAAGAGACCCAGTACTTC. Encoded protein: CASSQVKSGRLAGEETQYF.

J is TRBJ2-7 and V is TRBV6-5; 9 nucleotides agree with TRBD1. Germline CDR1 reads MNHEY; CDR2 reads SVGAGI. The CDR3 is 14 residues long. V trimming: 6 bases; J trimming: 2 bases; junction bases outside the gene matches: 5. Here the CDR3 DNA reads TGTGCCAGCAGACCACAGGGGGCCACCTACGAGCAGTACTTC. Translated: CASRPQGATYEQYF.

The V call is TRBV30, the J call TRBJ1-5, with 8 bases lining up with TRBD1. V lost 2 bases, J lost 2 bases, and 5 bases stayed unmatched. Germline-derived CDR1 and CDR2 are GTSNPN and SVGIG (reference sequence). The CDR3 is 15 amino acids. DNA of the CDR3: TGTGCCTGGAGTCCTGTGACAGGGGGCAATCAGCCCCAGCATTTT. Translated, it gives CAWSPVTGGNQPQHF.

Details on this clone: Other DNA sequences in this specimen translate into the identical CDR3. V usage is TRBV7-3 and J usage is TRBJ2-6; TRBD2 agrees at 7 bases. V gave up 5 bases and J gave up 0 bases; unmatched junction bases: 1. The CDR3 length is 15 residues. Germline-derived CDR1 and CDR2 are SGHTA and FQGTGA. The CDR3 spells CASSPGGSGANVLTF. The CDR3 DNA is TGTGCCAGCAGCCCGGGGGGCTCTGGGGCCAACGTCCTGACTTTC.

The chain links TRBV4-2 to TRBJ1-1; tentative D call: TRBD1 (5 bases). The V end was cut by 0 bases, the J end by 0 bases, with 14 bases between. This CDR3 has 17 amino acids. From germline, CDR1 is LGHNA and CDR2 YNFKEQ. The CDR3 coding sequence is TGTGCCAGCAGCCAAGATGACGGGGCAAGGATGAACACTGAAGCTTTCTTT. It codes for CASSQDDGARMNTEAFF.

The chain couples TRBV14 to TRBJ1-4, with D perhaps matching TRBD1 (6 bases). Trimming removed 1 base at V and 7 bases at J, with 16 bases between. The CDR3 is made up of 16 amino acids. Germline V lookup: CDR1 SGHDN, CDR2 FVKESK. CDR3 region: CASSQGRRDTLEKLFF. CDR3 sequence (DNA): TGTGCCAGCAGCCAAGGACGCCGGGACACCCTTGAAAAACTGTTTTTT.

CDR3 in amino acids: CASSLTGRLLNEQFF. In DNA, the CDR3 is TGTGCCAGCAGCTTAACGGGACGACTGTTAAATGAGCAGTTCTTC. The chain recombines TRBV7-3 with TRBJ2-1; D may correspond to TRBD1 or TRBD2 (5 bases each). V shed 0 bases and J shed 7 bases, with 13 bases lying between them. Germline V gives CDR1 SGHTA, CDR2 FQGTGA. The CDR3 totals 15 residues.

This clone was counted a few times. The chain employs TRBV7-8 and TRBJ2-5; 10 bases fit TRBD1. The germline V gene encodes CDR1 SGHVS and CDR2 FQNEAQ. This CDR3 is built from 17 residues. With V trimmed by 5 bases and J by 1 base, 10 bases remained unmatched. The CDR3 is CASSPRPGTGVQETQYF. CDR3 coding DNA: TGTGCCAGCAGCCCTCGTCCCGGGACAGGGGTCCAAGAGACCCAGTACTTC.

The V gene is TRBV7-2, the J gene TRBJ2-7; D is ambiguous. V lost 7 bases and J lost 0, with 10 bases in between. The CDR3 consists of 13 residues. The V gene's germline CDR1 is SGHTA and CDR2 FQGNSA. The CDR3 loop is CASTPAVSYEQYF. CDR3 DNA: TGTGCCAGCACCCCGGCGGTCTCCTACGAGCAGTACTTC.

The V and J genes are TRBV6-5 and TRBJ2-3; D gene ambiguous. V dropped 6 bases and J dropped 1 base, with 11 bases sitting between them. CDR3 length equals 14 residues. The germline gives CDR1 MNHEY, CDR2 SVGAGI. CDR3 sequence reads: CASSLGHGTDTQYF. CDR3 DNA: TGTGCCAGCAGCCTGGGTCATGGCACAGATACGCAGTATTTT.

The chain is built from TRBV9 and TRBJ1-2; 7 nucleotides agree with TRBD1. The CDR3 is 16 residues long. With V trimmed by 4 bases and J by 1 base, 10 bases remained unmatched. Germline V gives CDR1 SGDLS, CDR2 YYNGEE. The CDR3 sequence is CASSRGGQGLNYGYTF. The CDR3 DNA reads TGTGCCAGCAGCCGAGGGGGCCAGGGTCTTAACTATGGCTACACCTTC. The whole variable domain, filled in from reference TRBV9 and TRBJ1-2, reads DSGVTQTPKHLITATGQRVTLRCSPRSGDLSVYWYQQSLDQGLQFLIQYYNGEERAKGNILERFSAQQFPDLHSELNLSSLELGDSALYFCASSRGGQGLNYGYTFGSGTRLTVV.

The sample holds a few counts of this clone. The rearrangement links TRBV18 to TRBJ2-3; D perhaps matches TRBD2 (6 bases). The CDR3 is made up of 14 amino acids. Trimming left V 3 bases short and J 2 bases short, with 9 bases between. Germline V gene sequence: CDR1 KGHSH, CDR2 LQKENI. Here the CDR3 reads CASSPGTYTDTQYF. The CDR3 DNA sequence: TGTGCCAGCTCACCCGGGACTTACACAGATACGCAGTATTTT.

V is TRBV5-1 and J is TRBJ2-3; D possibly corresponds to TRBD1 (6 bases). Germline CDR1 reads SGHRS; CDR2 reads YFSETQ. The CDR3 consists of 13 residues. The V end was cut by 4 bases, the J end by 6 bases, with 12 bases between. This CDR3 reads CASSTGGGDTQYF. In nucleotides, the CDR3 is TGCGCCAGCAGCACTGGGGGCGGTGATACGCAGTATTTT.

CDR3 in DNA: TGCGCCAGCAGCTCGGACAGGCCAAAATATGGCTACACCTTC. Translation: CASSSDRPKYGYTF. The rearrangement joins TRBV5-1 to TRBJ1-2, with TRBD1 identical over 7 bases. This CDR3 comprises 14 residues. J lost 5 bases, V lost 3 bases, and 7 bases had no gene match. In germline, CDR1 is SGHRS, CDR2 YFSETQ.

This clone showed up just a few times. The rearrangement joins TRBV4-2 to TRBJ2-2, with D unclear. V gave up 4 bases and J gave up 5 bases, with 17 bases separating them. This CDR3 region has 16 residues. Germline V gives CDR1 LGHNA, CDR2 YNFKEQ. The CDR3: CASSPSGTRATGELFF. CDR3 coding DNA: TGTGCCAGCAGCCCTTCTGGAACACGGGCTACCGGGGAGCTGTTTTTT.

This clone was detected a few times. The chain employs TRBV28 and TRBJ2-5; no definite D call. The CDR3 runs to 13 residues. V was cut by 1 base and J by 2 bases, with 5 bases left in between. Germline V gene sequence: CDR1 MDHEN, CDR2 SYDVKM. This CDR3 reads CASSLLQQETQYF. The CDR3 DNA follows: TGTGCCAGCAGTTTATTGCAGCAAGAGACCCAGTACTTC.

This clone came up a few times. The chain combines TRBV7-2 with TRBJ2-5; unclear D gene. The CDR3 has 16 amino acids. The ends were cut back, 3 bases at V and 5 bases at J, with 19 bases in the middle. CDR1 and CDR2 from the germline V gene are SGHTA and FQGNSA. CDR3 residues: CASSLPYHASRETQYF. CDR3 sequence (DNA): TGTGCCAGCAGCTTGCCCTATCACGCGAGTCGGGAGACCCAGTACTTC.

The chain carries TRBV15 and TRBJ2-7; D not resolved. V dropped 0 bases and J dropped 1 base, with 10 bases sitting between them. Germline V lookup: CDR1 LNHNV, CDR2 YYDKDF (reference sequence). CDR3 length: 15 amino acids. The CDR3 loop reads CATSRDPQVSYEQYF. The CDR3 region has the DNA TGTGCCACCAGCAGAGATCCGCAGGTGTCCTACGAGCAGTACTTC.

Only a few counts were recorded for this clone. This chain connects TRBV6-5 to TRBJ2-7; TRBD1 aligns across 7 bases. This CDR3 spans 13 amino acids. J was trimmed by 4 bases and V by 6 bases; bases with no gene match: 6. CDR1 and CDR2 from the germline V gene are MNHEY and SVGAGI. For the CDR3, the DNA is TGTGCCAGCAGAGAGGGGGCTCGGTACGAGCAGTACTTC. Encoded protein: CASREGARYEQYF.

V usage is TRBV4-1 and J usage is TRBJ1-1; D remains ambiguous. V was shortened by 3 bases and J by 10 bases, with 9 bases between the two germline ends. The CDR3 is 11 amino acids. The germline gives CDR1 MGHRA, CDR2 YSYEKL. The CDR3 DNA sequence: TGCGCCAGCAGCCAGATGGAAGTAGCTTTCTTT. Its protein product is CASSQMEVAFF.

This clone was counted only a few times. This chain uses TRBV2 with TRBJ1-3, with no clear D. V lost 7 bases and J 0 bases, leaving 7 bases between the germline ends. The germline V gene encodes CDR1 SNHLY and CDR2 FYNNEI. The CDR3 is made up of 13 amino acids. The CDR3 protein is CASTATSGNTIYF. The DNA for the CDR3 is TGTGCCAGCACGGCCACCTCTGGAAACACCATATATTTT.

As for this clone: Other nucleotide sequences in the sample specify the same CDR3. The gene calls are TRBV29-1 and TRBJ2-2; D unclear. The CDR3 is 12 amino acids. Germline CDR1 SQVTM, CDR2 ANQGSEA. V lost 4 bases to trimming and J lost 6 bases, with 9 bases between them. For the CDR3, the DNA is TGCAGCGTTGGAAGTGGGGCCGGGGAGCTGTTTTTT. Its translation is CSVGSGAGELFF.

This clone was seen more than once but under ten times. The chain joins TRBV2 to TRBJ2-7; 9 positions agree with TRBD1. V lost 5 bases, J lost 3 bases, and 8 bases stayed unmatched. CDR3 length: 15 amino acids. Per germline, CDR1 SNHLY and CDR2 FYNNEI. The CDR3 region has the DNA TGTGCCAGCAGTCTCGCGACAGGGGGAAACTACGAGCAGTACTTC. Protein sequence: CASSLATGGNYEQYF. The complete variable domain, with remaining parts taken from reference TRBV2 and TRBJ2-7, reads EPEVTQTPSHQVTQMGQEVILRCVPISNHLYFYWYRQILGQKVEFLVSFYNNEISEKSEIFDDQFSVERPDGSNFTLKIRSTKLEDSAMYFCASSLATGGNYEQYFGPGTRLTVT.

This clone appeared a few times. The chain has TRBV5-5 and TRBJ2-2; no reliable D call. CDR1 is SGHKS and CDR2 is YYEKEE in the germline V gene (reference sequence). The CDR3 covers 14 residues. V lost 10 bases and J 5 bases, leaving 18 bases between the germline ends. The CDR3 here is CACLQTVGTGELFF. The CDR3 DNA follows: TGTGCCTGCCTACAGACCGTGGGAACCGGGGAGCTGTTTTTT.